The 17 T cell receptor beta chains given below trace back to one sample, sequenced in a study of T-cell reconstitution after alpha-beta-depleted transplantation in children. TCRbeta library preparation incorporated unique molecular identifiers. TCRdb re-called the PCR reads through MiXCR, storing one row per CDR3 protein. In the table there are about 980,000 distinct CDR3 sequences, about 30% of which are singletons. The sample was PBMCs, mostly from graft donor cells, taken 360 days after TCRalphabeta/CD19-depleted stem cell transplant. The source is a boy in the first two years of life who had a stem cell transplant for SCID, so the T cells may come from the graft donor.

V and J are TRBV6-6 and TRBJ2-7, with 7 bases aligning to TRBD1. Germline assignment: CDR1 MNHNY and CDR2 SVGAGI (reference sequence). The ends lost 0 bases at V and 3 bases at J; junction bases unmatched: 5. CDR3 length equals 15 residues. CDR3 DNA sequence: TGTGCCAGCAGTTACTCACAGGGGTTTATCTACGAGCAGTACTTC. As protein: CASSYSQGFIYEQYF.

V usage is TRBV2 and J usage is TRBJ1-5, with 8 positions matching TRBD1. This CDR3 is 17 amino acids long. V was pared by 4 bases and J by 2 bases, with 10 bases of the junction left unmatched. Germline V CDR1 and CDR2: SNHLY, FYNNEI. The CDR3 protein is CASSAQGARGGNQPQHF. CDR3 sequence (DNA): TGTGCCAGCAGTGCCCAGGGGGCGAGGGGAGGCAATCAGCCCCAGCATTTT. Based on the CDR3 plus reference TRBV2 and TRBJ1-5, the full variable domain is EPEVTQTPSHQVTQMGQEVILRCVPISNHLYFYWYRQILGQKVEFLVSFYNNEISEKSEIFDDQFSVERPDGSNFTLKIRSTKLEDSAMYFCASSAQGARGGNQPQHFGDGTRLSIL.

This clonotype has more than one count but fewer than ten. The chain has TRBV20-1 and TRBJ1-1, with a weak D call TRBD1 (5 bases). Germline V lookup: CDR1 DFQATT, CDR2 SNEGSKA (reference sequence). The V and J ends lost 0 bases and 7 bases respectively, with 18 bases between them. The CDR3 length is 15 residues. The CDR3 nucleotides are TGCAGTGCTAGAGATTCCCCCAAGGGGACCAGTGAAGCTTTCTTT. It translates to CSARDSPKGTSEAFF.

This clonotype was counted once. The chain combines TRBV5-1 with TRBJ2-2; D possibly corresponds to TRBD1 (5 bases). The germline V gene encodes CDR1 SGHRS and CDR2 YFSETQ. Trimming cost V 0 bases and J 4 bases, with 13 bases left between them. CDR3 length: 16 residues. The DNA of the CDR3 is TGCGCCAGCAGCTTGGTTCAGACAGAACTCACCGGGGAGCTGTTTTTT. Translation: CASSLVQTELTGELFF.

The chain combines TRBV5-6 with TRBJ2-3; a weak D match, TRBD2 (7 bases). The CDR3 has 15 residues. Germline V gene sequence: CDR1 SGHDT, CDR2 YYEEEE. Trimming cost V 1 base and J 3 bases, with 12 bases left between them. CDR3 sequence reads: CASSLLGGQTDTQYF. The CDR3 DNA is TGTGCCAGCAGCTTGTTGGGGGGGCAGACAGATACGCAGTATTTT.

The V call is TRBV12-3 or TRBV12-4, the J call TRBJ1-1; D uncertain. V was shortened by 4 bases and J by 4 bases, with 13 bases between the two germline ends. This CDR3 contains 14 residues. The CDR3 coding sequence is TGTGCCAGCAGTTACGAAGCCGGGCGCACTGAAGCTTTCTTT. Its protein product is CASSYEAGRTEAFF.

This clonotype was counted at least ten times. The V call is TRBV5-1, the J call TRBJ2-1; D is uncertain. In germline, CDR1 is SGHRS, CDR2 YFSETQ. The CDR3 has 13 amino acids. Between the trimmed V and J ends, which lost 3 bases and 3 bases, there was a span of 7 bases. The CDR3 loop reads CASSSDGYNEQFF. CDR3 nucleotide sequence: TGCGCCAGCAGCTCGGACGGCTACAATGAGCAGTTCTTC.

Many counts were recorded for this clonotype. The genes are TRBV29-1 and TRBJ1-1; D possibly corresponds to TRBD1 (5 bases). This CDR3 comprises 14 residues. The V end was cut by 3 bases, the J end by 0 bases, with 11 bases between. The germline V gene encodes CDR1 SQVTM and CDR2 ANQGSEA. The CDR3 bases are TGCAGCGTTGATCGGTGGACACTGAACACTGAAGCTTTCTTT. Protein sequence: CSVDRWTLNTEAFF.

In DNA form, the CDR3 reads TGTGCCAGCAGTGAAGTGGTGGACACCATATATTTT. Protein: CASSEVVDTIYF. The chain uses TRBV6-1 and TRBJ1-3; no reliable D call. The germline CDR1 and CDR2 sequences are MNHNS and SASEGT. The CDR3 has 12 amino acids. V shed 1 base and J shed 8 bases, with 6 bases lying between them.

This clonotype was picked up many times. The chain has TRBV27 and TRBJ2-7, with D maybe TRBD1 (6 bases). Germline V gene sequence: CDR1 MNHEY, CDR2 SMNVEV (reference sequence). V lost 4 bases, J lost 1 base, and 11 bases lay in between. The length of the CDR3 is 14 residues. CDR3 coding DNA: TGTGCCAGCAGTTCCTCAGGGGTATCCTACGAGCAGTACTTC. It codes for CASSSSGVSYEQYF.

The V and J genes are TRBV10-3 and TRBJ2-1; TRBD1 or TRBD2 may be the D gene (5 bases each). Germline V gives CDR1 ENHRY, CDR2 SYGVKD. The V gene lost 8 bases and the J gene lost 7 bases, with 12 bases spanning the gap. The CDR3 runs to 12 residues. The CDR3 reads CAIGTRPNEQFF. CDR3 coding DNA: TGTGCCATCGGGACCCGGCCAAATGAGCAGTTCTTC.

This clonotype has more than one count but fewer than ten. V usage is TRBV5-1 and J usage is TRBJ1-1, with TRBD1 matching 10 bases. This CDR3 comprises 14 residues. Germline assignment: CDR1 SGHRS and CDR2 YFSETQ. The ends lost 4 bases at V and 3 bases at J; junction bases unmatched: 3. The CDR3 sequence is CASSATGGHTEAFF. CDR3 bases: TGCGCCAGCAGCGCGACAGGGGGCCACACTGAAGCTTTCTTT.

This chain uses TRBV20-1 with TRBJ2-7, with 9 positions matching TRBD1. Germline CDR1 is DFQATT and CDR2 is SNEGSKA (reference sequence). The length of the CDR3 is 13 residues. With V trimmed by 5 bases and J by 3 bases, 5 bases remained unmatched. CDR3 DNA sequence: TGCAGTGCTTGGACAGGGGTAGGCTACGAGCAGTACTTC. Amino acids: CSAWTGVGYEQYF.

This clonotype was counted between two and nine times. The chain combines TRBV6-1 with TRBJ2-7, with TRBD2 matching over 10 bases. The CDR3 runs to 17 residues. V was pared by 4 bases and J by 0 bases, with 9 bases of the junction left unmatched. Germline CDR1 is MNHNS and CDR2 is SASEGT. CDR3 bases: TGTGCCAGCAGTGCCCAGAACGTAGCGGGGGGCTCCTACGAGCAGTACTTC. Its protein product is CASSAQNVAGGSYEQYF.

This clonotype was observed a single time. The chain is built from TRBV5-1 and TRBJ2-7; 7 bases are shared with TRBD2. V lost 0 bases and J lost 4; bases outside the gene matches: 10. CDR3 length: 16 residues. In germline, CDR1 is SGHRS, CDR2 YFSETQ. CDR3 in amino acids: CASSLGLGGLTYEQYF. The CDR3 nucleotides are TGCGCCAGCAGCTTGGGTTTGGGGGGGTTAACTTACGAGCAGTACTTC.

In its sample, this clonotype was seen a few times. The genes are TRBV9 and TRBJ2-2; TRBD2 aligns across 13 bases. V lost 3 bases and J lost 5; bases outside the gene matches: 7. This CDR3 region has 17 residues. CDR1 and CDR2 from the germline V gene are SGDLS and YYNGEE. CDR3 DNA sequence: TGTGCCAGCAGCGGACTAGCGGGGGGATGGGGGACCGGGGAGCTGTTTTTT. Translated: CASSGLAGGWGTGELFF.

The table lists this clonotype with a few counts. The rearrangement joins TRBV12-3 or TRBV12-4 to TRBJ2-1; D unclear. The CDR3 totals 11 residues. V was clipped by 8 bases and J by 5 bases, with 7 bases between them. This CDR3 reads CASAVDNEQFF. The CDR3, as DNA: TGTGCCAGCGCCGTTGACAATGAGCAGTTCTTC.